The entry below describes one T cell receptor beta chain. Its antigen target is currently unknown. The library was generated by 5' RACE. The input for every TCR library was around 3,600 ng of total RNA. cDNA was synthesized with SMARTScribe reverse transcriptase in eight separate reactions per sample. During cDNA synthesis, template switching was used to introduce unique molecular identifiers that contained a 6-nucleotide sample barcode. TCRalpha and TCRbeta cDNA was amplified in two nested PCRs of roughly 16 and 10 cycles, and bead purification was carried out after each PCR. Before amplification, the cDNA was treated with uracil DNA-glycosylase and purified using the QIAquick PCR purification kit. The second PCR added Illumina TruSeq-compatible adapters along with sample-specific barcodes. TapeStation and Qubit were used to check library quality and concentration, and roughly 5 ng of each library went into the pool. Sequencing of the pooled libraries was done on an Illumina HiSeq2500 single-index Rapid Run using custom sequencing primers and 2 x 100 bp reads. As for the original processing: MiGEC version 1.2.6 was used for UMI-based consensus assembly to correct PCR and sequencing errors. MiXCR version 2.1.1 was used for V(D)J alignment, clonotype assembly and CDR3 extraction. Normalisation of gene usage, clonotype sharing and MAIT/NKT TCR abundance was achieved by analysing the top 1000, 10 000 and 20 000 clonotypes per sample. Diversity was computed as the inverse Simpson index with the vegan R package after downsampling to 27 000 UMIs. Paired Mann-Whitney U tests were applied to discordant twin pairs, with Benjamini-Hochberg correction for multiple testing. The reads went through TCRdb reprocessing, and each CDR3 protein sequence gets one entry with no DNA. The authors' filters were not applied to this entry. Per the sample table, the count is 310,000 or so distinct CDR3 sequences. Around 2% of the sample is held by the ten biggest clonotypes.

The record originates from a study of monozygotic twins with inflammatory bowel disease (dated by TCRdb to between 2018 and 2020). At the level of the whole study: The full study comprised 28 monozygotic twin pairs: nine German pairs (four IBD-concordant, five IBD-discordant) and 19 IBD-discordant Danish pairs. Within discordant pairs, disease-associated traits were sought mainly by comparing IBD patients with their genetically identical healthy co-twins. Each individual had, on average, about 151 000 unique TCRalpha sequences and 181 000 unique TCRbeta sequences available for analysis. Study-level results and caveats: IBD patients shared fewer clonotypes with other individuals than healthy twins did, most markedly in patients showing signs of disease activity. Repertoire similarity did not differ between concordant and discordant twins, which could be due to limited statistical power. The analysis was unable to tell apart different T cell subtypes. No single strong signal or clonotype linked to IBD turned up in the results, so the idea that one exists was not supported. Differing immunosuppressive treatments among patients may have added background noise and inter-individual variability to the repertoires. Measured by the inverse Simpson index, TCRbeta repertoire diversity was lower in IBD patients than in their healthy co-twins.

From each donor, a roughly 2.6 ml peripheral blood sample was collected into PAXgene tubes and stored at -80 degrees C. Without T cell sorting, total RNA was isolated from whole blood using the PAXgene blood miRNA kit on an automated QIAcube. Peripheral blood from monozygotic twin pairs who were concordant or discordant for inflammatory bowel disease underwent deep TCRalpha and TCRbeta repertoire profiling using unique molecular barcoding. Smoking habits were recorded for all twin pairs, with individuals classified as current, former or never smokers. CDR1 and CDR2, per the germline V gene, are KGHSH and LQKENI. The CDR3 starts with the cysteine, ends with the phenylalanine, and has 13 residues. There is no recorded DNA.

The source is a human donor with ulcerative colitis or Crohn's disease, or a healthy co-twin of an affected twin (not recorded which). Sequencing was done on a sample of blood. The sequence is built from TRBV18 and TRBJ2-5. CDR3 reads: CASSPGTKETQYF.